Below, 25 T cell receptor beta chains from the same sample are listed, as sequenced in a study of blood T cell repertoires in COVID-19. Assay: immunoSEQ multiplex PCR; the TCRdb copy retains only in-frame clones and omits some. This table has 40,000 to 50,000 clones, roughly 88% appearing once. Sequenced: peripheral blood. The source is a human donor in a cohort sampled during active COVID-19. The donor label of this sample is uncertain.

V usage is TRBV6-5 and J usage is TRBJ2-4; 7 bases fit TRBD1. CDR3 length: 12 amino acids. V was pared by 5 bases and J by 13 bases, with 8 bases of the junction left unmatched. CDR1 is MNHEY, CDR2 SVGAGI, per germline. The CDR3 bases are TGTGCCAGCAGTCTATACGGACAGGTCCAGTACTTC. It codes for CASSLYGQVQYF.

The CDR3 DNA follows: TGCGCCAGCAGCTTGTATGGTCAGGGTGGTTACGAGCAGTACTTC. Translated, it gives CASSLYGQGGYEQYF. The V call is TRBV5-1, the J call TRBJ2-7, with D tentatively TRBD1 (5 bases). This CDR3 spans 15 amino acids. Germline V CDR1 and CDR2: SGHRS, YFSETQ. V dropped 1 base and J dropped 4 bases, with 15 bases sitting between them.

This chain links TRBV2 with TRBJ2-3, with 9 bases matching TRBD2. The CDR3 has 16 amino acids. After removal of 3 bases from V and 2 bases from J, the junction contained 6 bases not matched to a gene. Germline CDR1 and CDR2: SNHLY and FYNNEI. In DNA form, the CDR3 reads TGTGCCAGCAGTGACTCGCGGGGGGGACTCACAGATACGCAGTATTTT. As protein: CASSDSRGGLTDTQYF.

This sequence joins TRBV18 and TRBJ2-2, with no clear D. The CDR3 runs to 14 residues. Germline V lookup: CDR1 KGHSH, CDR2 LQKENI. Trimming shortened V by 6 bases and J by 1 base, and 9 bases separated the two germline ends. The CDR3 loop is CASSAGGNTGELFF. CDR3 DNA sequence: TGTGCCAGCTCGGCAGGTGGGAACACCGGGGAGCTGTTTTTT.

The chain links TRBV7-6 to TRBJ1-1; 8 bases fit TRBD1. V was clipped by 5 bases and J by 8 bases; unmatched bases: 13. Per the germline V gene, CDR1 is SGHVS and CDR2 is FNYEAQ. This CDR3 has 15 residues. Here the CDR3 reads CASSPRRQGSPEAFF. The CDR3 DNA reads TGTGCCAGCAGCCCAAGGCGACAGGGGTCGCCGGAAGCTTTCTTT.

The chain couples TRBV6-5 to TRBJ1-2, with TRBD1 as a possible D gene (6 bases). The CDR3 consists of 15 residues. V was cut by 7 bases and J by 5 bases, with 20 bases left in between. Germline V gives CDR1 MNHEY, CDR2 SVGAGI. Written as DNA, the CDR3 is TGTGCCAGCACAGGAAGGACGGGGGGCGCTTATGGCTACACCTTC. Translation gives CASTGRTGGAYGYTF.

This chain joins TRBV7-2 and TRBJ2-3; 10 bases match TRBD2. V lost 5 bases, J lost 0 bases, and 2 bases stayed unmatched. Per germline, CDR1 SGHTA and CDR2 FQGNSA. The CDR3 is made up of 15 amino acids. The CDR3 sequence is CASSVLAGSTDTQYF. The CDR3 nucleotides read TGTGCCAGCAGCGTACTAGCGGGGAGCACAGATACGCAGTATTTT.

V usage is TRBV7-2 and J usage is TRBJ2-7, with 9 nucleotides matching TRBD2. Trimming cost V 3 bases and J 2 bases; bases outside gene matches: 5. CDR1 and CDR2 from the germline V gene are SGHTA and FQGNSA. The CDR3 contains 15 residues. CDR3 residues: CASSLQAGGPYEQYF. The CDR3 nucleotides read TGTGCCAGCAGCTTGCAGGCGGGGGGGCCCTACGAGCAGTACTTC.

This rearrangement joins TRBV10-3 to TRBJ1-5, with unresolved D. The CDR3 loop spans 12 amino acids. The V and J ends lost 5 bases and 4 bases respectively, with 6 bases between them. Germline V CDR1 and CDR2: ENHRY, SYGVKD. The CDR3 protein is CAISSPNQPQHF. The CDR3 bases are TGTGCCATCAGTAGCCCTAATCAGCCCCAGCATTTT.

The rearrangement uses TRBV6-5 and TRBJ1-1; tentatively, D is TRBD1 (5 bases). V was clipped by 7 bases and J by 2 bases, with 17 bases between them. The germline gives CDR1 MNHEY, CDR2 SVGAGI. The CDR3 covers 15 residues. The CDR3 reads CASKTGGATNTEAFF. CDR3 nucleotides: TGTGCCAGCAAGACCGGGGGAGCCACTAACACTGAAGCTTTCTTT.

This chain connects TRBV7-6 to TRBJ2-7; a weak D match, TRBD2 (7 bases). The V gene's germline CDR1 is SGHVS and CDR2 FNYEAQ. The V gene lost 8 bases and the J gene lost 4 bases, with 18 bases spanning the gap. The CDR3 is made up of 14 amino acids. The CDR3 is CASGGGFAVYEQYF. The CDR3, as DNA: TGTGCCAGCGGGGGGGGCTTCGCGGTATACGAGCAGTACTTC.

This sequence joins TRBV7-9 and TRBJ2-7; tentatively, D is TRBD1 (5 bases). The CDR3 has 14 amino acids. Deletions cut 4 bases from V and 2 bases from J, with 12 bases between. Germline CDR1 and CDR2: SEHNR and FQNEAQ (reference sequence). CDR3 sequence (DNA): TGTGCCAGCAGCTACGACAGAGGAACCTACGAGCAGTACTTC. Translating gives CASSYDRGTYEQYF.

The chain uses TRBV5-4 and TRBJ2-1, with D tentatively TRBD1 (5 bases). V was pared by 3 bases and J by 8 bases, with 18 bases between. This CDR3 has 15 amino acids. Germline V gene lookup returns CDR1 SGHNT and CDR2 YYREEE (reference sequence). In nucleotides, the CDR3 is TGTGCCAGCAGCTCCACCCTGGGGCTGAGAGATGAGCAGTTCTTC. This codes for CASSSTLGLRDEQFF. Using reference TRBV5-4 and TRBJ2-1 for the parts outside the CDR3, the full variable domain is ETGVTQSPTHLIKTRGQQVTLRCSSQSGHNTVSWYQQALGQGPQFIFQYYREEENGRGNFPPRFSGLQFPNYSSELNVNALELDDSALYLCASSSTLGLRDEQFFGPGTRLTVL.

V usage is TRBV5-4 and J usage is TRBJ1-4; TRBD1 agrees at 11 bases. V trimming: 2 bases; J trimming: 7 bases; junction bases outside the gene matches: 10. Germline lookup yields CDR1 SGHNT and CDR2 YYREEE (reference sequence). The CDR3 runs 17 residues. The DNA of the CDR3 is TGTGCCAGCAGCTTAGGTCTATCCGGGACAGGGGGTGAAAAACTGTTTTTT. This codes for CASSLGLSGTGGEKLFF.

CDR3 in DNA: TGTGCCAGCAGCTTAGGCAGGGGAAATGACTACGAGCAGTACTTC. It specifies CASSLGRGNDYEQYF. The chain is built from TRBV11-3 and TRBJ2-7; perhaps TRBD1 as D (6 bases). CDR3 length: 15 residues. Trimming pared 1 base from V and 3 bases from J, leaving 13 bases between. Germline lookup yields CDR1 SGHNT and CDR2 YENEEA.

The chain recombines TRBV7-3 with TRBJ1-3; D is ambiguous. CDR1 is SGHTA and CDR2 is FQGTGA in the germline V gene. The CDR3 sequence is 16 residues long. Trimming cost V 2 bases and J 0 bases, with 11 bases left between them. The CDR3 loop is CASSLPLRRSGNTIYF. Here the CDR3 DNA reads TGTGCCAGCAGCTTACCCCTGCGCCGCTCTGGAAACACCATATATTTT.

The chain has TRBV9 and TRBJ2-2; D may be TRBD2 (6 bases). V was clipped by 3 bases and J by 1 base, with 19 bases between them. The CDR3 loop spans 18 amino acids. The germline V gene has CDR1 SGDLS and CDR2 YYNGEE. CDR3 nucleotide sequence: TGTGCCAGCAGCGCAACGGCAGCGGGCGCCGGGAACACCGGGGAGCTGTTTTTT. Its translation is CASSATAAGAGNTGELFF.

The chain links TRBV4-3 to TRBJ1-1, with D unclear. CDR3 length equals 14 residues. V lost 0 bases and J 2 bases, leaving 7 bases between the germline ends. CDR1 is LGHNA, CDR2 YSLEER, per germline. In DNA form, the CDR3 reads TGCGCCAGCAGCCAAGACCAGATTAACACTGAAGCTTTCTTT. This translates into CASSQDQINTEAFF.

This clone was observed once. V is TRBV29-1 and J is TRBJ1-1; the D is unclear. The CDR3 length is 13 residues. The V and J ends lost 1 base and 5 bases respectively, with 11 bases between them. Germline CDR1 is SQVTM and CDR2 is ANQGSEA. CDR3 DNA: TGCAGCGTTGAAGGGAGGGTTCGGACTGAAGCTTTCTTT. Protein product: CSVEGRVRTEAFF.

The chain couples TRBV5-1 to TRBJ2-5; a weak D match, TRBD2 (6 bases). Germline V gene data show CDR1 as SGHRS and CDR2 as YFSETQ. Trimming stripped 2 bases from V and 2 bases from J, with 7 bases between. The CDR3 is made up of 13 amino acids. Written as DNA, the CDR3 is TGCGCCAGCAGCTTTGGGGGGCAAGAGACCCAGTACTTC. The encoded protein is CASSFGGQETQYF.

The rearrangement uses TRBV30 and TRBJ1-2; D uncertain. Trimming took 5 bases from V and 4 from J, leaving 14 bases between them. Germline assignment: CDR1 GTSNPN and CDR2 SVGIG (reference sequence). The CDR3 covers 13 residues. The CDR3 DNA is TGTGCCTGGGCGCGGACTCAAGTCTATGGCTACACCTTC. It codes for CAWARTQVYGYTF.

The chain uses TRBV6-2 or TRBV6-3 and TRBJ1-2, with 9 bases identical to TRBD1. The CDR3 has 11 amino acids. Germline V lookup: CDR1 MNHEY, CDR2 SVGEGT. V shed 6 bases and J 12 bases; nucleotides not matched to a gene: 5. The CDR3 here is CASSDDRGNTF. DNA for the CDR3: TGTGCCAGCAGCGATGACAGGGGGAACACCTTC.

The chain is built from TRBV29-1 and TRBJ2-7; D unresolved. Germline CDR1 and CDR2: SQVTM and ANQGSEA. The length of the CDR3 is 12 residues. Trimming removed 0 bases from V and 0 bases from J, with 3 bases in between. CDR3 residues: CSVEDFSYEQYF. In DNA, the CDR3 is TGCAGCGTTGAAGACTTCTCCTACGAGCAGTACTTC.

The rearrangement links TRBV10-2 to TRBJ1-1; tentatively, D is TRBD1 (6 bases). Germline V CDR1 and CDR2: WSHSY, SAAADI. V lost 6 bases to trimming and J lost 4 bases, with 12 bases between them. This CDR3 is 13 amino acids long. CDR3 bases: TGCGCCAGCAGCTCCACAGGGTTCACTGAAGCTTTCTTT. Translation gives CASSSTGFTEAFF.

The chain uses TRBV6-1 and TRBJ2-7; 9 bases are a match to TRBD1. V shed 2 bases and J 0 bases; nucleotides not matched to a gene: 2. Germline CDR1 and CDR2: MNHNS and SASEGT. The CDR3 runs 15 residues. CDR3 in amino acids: CASSEWGQGSYEQYF. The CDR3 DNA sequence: TGTGCCAGCAGTGAATGGGGACAGGGCTCCTACGAGCAGTACTTC.